The sequence of this TCR beta chain was determined in a study of PD-1 blockade in mismatch repair-deficient tumors. Study at large: All were previously treated, progressing patients with some twelve mismatch repair-deficient cancer types. Whole-study results and caveats: Rapid post-treatment expansion, then contraction, generally preceding radiologic response, marked tumor-resident clones.

V shed 5 bases, J shed 2 bases, and the junction held 4 bases outside the gene matches. The CDR3 totals 14 residues. From germline, CDR1 is SGHNT and CDR2 YENEEA. Sequencing used immunoSEQ multiplex PCR; TCRdb keeps in-frame clones, though not all of them. Of about 68,000 clones listed, roughly 80% are singletons. TCRs were sequenced from three patients responding to pembrolizumab. In the case of this clone: What it binds is not known.

The chain has TRBV11-3 and TRBJ1-2, with 8 bases lining up with TRBD1. Sequences were derived from peripheral blood, sampled 2 weeks after starting pembrolizumab. This clonotype was obtained from an adult with mismatch repair-deficient cancer. The CDR3 nucleotides read TGTGCCAGCAGCACAGGGGGGGACAACTATGGCTACACCTTC. Protein sequence: CASSTGGDNYGYTF.